Below, 15 T cell receptor beta chains from the same sample are listed, as sequenced in a study of OX40 agonist ivuxolimab in advanced cancers. Some clones are missing from TCRdb's copy, which holds only in-frame ones; the method was immunoSEQ multiplex PCR. The profile shows 55,000 to 70,000 clones, more than 70% of them singletons. The specimen comprised CD4+ or CD8+ T cells sorted from blood, sampled in a trial of the OX40 agonist ivuxolimab. The receptors come from an adult with an advanced solid tumor such as melanoma, head and neck, liver or kidney cancer.

The V call is TRBV6-1, the J call TRBJ2-7, with D perhaps TRBD1 or TRBD2 (7 bases each). This CDR3 has 15 amino acids. The germline CDR1 and CDR2 sequences are MNHNS and SASEGT. V lost 2 bases and J lost 0, with 11 bases in between. CDR3 loop: CASSESGDSSYEQYF. CDR3 sequence (DNA): TGTGCCAGCAGTGAAAGCGGGGACAGCTCCTACGAGCAGTACTTC.

This chain links TRBV27 with TRBJ2-1; 13 bases agree with TRBD2. V was clipped by 5 bases and J by 4 bases; unmatched bases: 2. Germline V gene data show CDR1 as MNHEY and CDR2 as SMNVEV (reference sequence). The CDR3 runs to 15 residues. CDR3 sequence: CASSPGLAGYNEQFF. In DNA, the CDR3 is TGTGCCAGCAGTCCGGGACTAGCGGGGTACAATGAGCAGTTCTTC.

The V call is TRBV7-3, the J call TRBJ2-2; the match to TRBD2 covers 11 bases. Germline CDR1 and CDR2: SGHTA and FQGTGA. The CDR3 runs 17 residues. V dropped 4 bases and J dropped 4; count of bases not matched to a gene: 8. DNA of the CDR3: TGTGCCAGCAGCTCGAGAATAGCGGGAGGGGGCACCGGGGAGCTGTTTTTT. Translated, it gives CASSSRIAGGGTGELFF.

The chain has TRBV19 and TRBJ2-4; D is unclear. With 4 bases removed from V and 3 bases from J, the gap between germline ends came to 25 bases. From germline, CDR1 is LNHDA and CDR2 SQIVND (reference sequence). The CDR3 covers 19 residues. CDR3 protein: CASSTPPRTAARNKNIQYF. The CDR3 nucleotides read TGTGCCAGTAGTACCCCCCCCAGGACGGCAGCGCGCAACAAAAACATTCAGTACTTC.

The J gene is TRBJ2-7, the V gene TRBV18; possible D gene TRBD2, 5 bases. This CDR3 has 14 amino acids. Between the trimmed V and J ends, which lost 6 bases and 2 bases, there was a span of 14 bases. Germline values: CDR1 KGHSH, CDR2 LQKENI. The DNA for the CDR3 is TGTGCCAGCTCGATGCACGGGGAAACCTACGAGCAGTACTTC. This sequence encodes CASSMHGETYEQYF.

This clone is termed large. V usage is TRBV19 and J usage is TRBJ2-7; TRBD2 matches at 9 bases. CDR1 and CDR2 (germline): LNHDA, SQIVND (reference sequence). CDR3 size: 14 residues. The J segment lost 2 bases and the V segment lost 4 bases, leaving 3 bases of the junction unmatched. The CDR3 nucleotides are TGTGCCAGTAGTACGGCGGGAGGGGCCTACGAGCAGTACTTC. Its translation is CASSTAGGAYEQYF.

This clone occurred once. The chain joins TRBV11-3 to TRBJ2-7, with TRBD2 matching over 11 bases. The junction had 2 bases not matched to a gene; V was cut back by 4 bases and J by 3 bases. Germline V lookup: CDR1 SGHNT, CDR2 YENEEA. The CDR3 spans 14 residues. CDR3 DNA: TGTGCCAGCAGCTCCGGGACTAGCGGCTACGAGCAGTACTTC. Translating gives CASSSGTSGYEQYF. Variable domain in full (rest from reference TRBV11-3 and TRBJ2-7): EAGVVQSPRYKIIEKKQPVAFWCNPISGHNTLYWYLQNLGQGPELLIRYENEEAVDDSQLPKDRFSAERLKGVDSTLKIQPAELGDSAVYLCASSSGTSGYEQYFGPGTRLTVT.

This chain uses TRBV6-5 with TRBJ1-1; D is unclear. V shed 5 bases and J shed 10 bases, with 11 bases lying between them. The CDR3 contains 11 residues. Germline CDR1 and CDR2: MNHEY and SVGAGI. For the CDR3, the DNA is TGTGCCAGCAGTGAAGGGATCGCAGCTTTCTTT. It encodes CASSEGIAAFF.

The chain combines TRBV27 with TRBJ2-7, with 11 positions matching TRBD2. The CDR3 contains 19 residues. With V trimmed by 2 bases and J by 5 bases, 17 bases remained unmatched. Per germline, CDR1 MNHEY and CDR2 SMNVEV (reference sequence). CDR3 sequence reads: CASSLGLPYQLAGVDEQYF. CDR3 sequence (DNA): TGTGCCAGCAGTTTAGGCCTGCCTTACCAACTAGCGGGAGTGGACGAGCAGTACTTC.

The chain couples TRBV5-1 to TRBJ1-6, with D possibly matching TRBD1 (5 bases). The CDR3 has 14 residues. Germline values: CDR1 SGHRS, CDR2 YFSETQ. V was cut by 5 bases and J by 0 bases, with 6 bases left in between. The CDR3 coding sequence is TGCGCCAGCAGAGACAGCTCCTATAATTCACCCCTCCACTTT. Residues: CASRDSSYNSPLHF.

V gene TRBV19 combines with J gene TRBJ2-6; unclear D gene. V was shortened by 7 bases and J by 4 bases, with 8 bases between the two germline ends. Germline-derived CDR1 and CDR2 are LNHDA and SQIVND (reference sequence). This CDR3 contains 13 residues. The CDR3 DNA reads as TGTGCCAGTACACCTACCGGGGCCAACGTCCTGACTTTC. Its protein product is CASTPTGANVLTF.

The V and J genes are TRBV2 and TRBJ2-2, with TRBD2 matching 7 bases. The ends lost 6 bases at V and 6 bases at J; junction bases unmatched: 10. The CDR3 covers 15 residues. Germline loops: CDR1 SNHLY, CDR2 FYNNEI. In DNA, the CDR3 is TGTGCCAGCAGACTTTTAGTCGGGAGGTCCGGGGAGCTGTTTTTT. Translation: CASRLLVGRSGELFF.

On this clone itself: Other DNA sequences in the same sample also yield this CDR3. This sequence joins TRBV2 and TRBJ1-2; 10 positions agree with TRBD1. Per germline, CDR1 SNHLY and CDR2 FYNNEI. The length of the CDR3 is 14 residues. Unmatched junction bases numbered 6, after V lost 4 bases and J lost 7 bases. The CDR3, as DNA: TGTGCCAGCAGTGTCGACAGGGGGCAACTTGGCTACACCTTC. Translation gives CASSVDRGQLGYTF.

In nucleotides, the CDR3 is TGTGCCAGCAGTCTGGCGGGCCCCCCCTACGAGCAGTACTTC. This gives the protein CASSLAGPPYEQYF. The rearrangement links TRBV9 to TRBJ2-7; D may be TRBD2 (5 bases). Germline V gene lookup returns CDR1 SGDLS and CDR2 YYNGEE. The CDR3 spans 14 residues. Between the trimmed V and J ends, which lost 5 bases and 2 bases, there was a span of 14 bases.

The CDR3 nucleotides are TGTGCCAGCAGCCTCCAGGGGAACACCGGGGAGCTGTTTTTT. This gives the protein CASSLQGNTGELFF. V is TRBV9 and J is TRBJ2-2; TRBD1 is a possible D gene (5 bases). Germline assignment: CDR1 SGDLS and CDR2 YYNGEE. This CDR3 has 14 residues. V dropped 4 bases and J dropped 1 base, with 8 bases sitting between them.